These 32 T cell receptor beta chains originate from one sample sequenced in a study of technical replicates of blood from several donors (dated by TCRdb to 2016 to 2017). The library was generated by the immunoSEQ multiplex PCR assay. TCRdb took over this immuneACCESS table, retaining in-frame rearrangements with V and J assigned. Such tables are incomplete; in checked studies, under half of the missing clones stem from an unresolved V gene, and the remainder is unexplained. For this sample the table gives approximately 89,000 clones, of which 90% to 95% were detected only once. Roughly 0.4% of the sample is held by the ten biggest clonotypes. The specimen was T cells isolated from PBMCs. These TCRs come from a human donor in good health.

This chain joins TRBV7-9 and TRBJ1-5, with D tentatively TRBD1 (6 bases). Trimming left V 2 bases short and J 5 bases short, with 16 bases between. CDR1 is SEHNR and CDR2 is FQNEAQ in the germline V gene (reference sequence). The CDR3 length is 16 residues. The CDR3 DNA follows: TGTGCCAGCAGCTTATCGTCTGGGGGCCCCTATCAGCCCCAGCATTTT. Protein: CASSLSSGGPYQPQHF.

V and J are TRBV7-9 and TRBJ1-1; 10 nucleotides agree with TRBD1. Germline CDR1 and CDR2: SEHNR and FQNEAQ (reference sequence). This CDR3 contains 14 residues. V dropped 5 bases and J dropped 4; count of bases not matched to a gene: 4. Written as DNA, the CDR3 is TGTGCCAGCAGCGGGTGGACAGGGGGCACTGAAGCTTTCTTT. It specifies CASSGWTGGTEAFF. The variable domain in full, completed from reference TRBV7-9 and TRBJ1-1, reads DTGVSQNPRHKITKRGQNVTFRCDPISEHNRLYWYRQTLGQGPEFLTYFQNEAQLEKSRLLSDRFSAERPKGSFSTLEIQRTEQGDSAMYLCASSGWTGGTEAFFGQGTRLTVV.

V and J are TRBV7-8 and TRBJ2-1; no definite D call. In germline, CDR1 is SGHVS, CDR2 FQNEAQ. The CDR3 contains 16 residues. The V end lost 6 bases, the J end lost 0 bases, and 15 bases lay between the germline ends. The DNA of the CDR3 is TGTGCCAGCAGGGATTGGGCACAAAACTCCTACAATGAGCAGTTCTTC. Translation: CASRDWAQNSYNEQFF.

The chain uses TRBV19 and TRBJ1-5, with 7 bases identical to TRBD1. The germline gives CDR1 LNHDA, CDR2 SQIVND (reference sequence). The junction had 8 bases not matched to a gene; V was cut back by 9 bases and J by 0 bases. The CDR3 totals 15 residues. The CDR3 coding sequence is TGTGCCAGCTCCGACAGGGCGATTAGCAATCAGCCCCAGCATTTT. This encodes CASSDRAISNQPQHF.

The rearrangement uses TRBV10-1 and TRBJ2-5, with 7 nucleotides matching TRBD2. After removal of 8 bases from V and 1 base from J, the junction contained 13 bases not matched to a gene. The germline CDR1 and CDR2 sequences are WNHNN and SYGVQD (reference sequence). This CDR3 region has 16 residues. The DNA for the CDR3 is TGCGCCAGCGAGGTAGGGGAGGGAGAGCTCCAAGAGACCCAGTACTTC. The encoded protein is CASEVGEGELQETQYF.

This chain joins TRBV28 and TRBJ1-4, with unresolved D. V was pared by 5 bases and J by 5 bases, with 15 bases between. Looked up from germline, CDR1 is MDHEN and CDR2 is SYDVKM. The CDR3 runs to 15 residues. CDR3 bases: TGTGCCAGCAGTCCCCCTGGGAGTCTGAATGAAAAACTGTTTTTT. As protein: CASSPPGSLNEKLFF.

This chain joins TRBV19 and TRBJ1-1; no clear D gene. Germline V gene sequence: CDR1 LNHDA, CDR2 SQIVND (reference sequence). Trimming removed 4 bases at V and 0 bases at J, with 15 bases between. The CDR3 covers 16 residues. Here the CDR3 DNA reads TGTGCCAGTAGTAGTCCCTTGAGGGTTGTGAACACTGAAGCTTTCTTT. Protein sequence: CASSSPLRVVNTEAFF.

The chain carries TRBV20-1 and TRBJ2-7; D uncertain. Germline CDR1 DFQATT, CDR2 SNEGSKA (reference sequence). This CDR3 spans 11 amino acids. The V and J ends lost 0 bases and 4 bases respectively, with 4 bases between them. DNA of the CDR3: TGCAGTGCTAGAGATCTTTACGAGCAGTACTTC. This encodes CSARDLYEQYF.

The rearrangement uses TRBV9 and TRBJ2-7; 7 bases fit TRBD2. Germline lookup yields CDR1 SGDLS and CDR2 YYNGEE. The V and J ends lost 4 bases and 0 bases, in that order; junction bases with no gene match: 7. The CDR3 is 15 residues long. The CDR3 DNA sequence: TGTGCCAGCAGCTCCTATGGCGGGAGCTCCTACGAGCAGTACTTC. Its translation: CASSSYGGSSYEQYF. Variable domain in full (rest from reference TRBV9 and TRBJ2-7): DSGVTQTPKHLITATGQRVTLRCSPRSGDLSVYWYQQSLDQGLQFLIQYYNGEERAKGNILERFSAQQFPDLHSELNLSSLELGDSALYFCASSSYGGSSYEQYFGPGTRLTVT.

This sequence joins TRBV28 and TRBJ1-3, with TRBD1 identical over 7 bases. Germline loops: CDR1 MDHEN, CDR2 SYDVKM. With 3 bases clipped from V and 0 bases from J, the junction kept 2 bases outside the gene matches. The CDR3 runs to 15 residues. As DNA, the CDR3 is TGTGCCAGCAGTTTGGGACAGAGCTCTGGAAACACCATATATTTT. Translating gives CASSLGQSSGNTIYF.

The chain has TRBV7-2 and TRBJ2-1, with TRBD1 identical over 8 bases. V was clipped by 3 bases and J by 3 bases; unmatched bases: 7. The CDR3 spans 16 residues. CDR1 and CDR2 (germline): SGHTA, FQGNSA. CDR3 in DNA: TGTGCCAGCAGCTTCATGACAGGGGCGCTCTACAATGAGCAGTTCTTC. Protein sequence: CASSFMTGALYNEQFF.

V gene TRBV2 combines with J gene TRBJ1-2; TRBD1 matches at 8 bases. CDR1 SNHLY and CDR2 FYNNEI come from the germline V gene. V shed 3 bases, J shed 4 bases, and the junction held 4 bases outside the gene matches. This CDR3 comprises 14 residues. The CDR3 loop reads CASSERGQAYGYTF. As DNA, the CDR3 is TGTGCCAGCAGTGAGAGGGGACAGGCCTATGGCTACACCTTC.

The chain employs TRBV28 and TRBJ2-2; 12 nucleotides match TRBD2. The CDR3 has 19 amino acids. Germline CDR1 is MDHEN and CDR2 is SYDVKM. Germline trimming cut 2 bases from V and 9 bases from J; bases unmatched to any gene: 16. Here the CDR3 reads CASSLRGQSNGLAGRELFF. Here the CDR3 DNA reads TGTGCCAGCAGTTTAAGGGGACAGAGTAATGGACTAGCGGGAAGGGAGCTGTTTTTT. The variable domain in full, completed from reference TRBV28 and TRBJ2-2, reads DVKVTQSSRYLVKRTGEKVFLECVQDMDHENMFWYRQDPGLGLRLIYFSYDVKMKEKGDIPEGYSVSREKKERFSLILESASTNQTSMYLCASSLRGQSNGLAGRELFFGEGSRLTVL.

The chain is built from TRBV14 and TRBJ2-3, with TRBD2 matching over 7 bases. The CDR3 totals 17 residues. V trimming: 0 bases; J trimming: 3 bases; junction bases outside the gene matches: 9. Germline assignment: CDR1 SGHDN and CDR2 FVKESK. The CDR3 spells CASSQDRAGVWTDTQYF. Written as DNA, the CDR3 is TGTGCCAGCAGCCAAGATCGCGCGGGAGTATGGACAGATACGCAGTATTTT.

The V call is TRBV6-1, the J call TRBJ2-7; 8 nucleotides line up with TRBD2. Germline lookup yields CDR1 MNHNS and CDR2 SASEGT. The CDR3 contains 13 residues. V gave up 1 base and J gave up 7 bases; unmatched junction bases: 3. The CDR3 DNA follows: TGTGCCAGCAGTGAAGGCGGGGGGTTGGAGCAGTACTTC. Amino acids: CASSEGGGLEQYF.

In nucleotides, the CDR3 is TGCGCCAGCAGCTTAGGCAGGGTCGGTGAGCAGTTCTTC. Residues: CASSLGRVGEQFF. The chain employs TRBV5-1 and TRBJ2-1, with D perhaps matching TRBD1 (5 bases). Germline CDR1 reads SGHRS; CDR2 reads YFSETQ. This CDR3 is 13 amino acids long. V lost 2 bases, J lost 9 bases, and 12 bases lay in between.

CDR3: CASSKEGTVQPQHF. Written as DNA, the CDR3 is TGCGCCAGCAGTAAGGAGGGGACAGTCCAGCCCCAGCATTTT. This chain uses TRBV10-2 with TRBJ1-5; TRBD1 matches at 7 bases. Looked up from germline, CDR1 is WSHSY and CDR2 is SAAADI. This CDR3 region has 14 residues. The ends lost 5 bases at V and 7 bases at J; junction bases unmatched: 8.

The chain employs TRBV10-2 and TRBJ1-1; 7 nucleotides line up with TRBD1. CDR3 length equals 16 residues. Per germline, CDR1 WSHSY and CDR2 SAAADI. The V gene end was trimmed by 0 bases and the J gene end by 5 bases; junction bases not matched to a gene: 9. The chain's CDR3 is CASSESDRQGWTEAFF. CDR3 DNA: TGCGCCAGCAGTGAGTCGGACCGACAGGGATGGACTGAAGCTTTCTTT.

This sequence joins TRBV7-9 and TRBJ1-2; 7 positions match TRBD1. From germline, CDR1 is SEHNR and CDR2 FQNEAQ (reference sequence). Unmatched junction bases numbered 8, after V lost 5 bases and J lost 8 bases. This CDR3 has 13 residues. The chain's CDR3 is CASSQQGFEGYTF. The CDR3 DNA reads TGTGCCAGCAGCCAACAGGGGTTCGAGGGCTACACCTTC.

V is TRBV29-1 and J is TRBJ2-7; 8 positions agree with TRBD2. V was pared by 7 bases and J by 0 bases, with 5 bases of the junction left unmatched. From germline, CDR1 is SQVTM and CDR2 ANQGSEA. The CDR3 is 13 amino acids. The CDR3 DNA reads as TGCAGCGCAACGGGAGGGCCCTCCTACGAGCAGTACTTC. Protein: CSATGGPSYEQYF.

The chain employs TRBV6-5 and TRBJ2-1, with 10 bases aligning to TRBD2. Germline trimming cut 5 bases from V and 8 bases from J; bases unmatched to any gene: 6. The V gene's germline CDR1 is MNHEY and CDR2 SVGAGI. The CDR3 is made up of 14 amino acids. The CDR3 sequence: CASSPLTSGHEQFF. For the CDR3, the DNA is TGTGCCAGCAGTCCCCTGACTAGCGGGCATGAGCAGTTCTTC.

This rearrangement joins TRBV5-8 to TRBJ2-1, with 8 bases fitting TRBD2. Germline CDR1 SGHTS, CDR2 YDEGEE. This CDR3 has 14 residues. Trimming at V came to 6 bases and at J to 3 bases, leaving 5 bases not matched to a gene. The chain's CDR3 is CASNVAGFYNEQFF. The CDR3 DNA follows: TGTGCCAGCAATGTAGCGGGATTCTACAATGAGCAGTTCTTC.

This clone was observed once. Here the CDR3 reads CASSLPSYEQYF. DNA of the CDR3: TGTGCCAGCAGCCTCCCTTCCTACGAGCAGTACTTC. The chain couples TRBV7-2 to TRBJ2-7; D is ambiguous. The CDR3 extends over 12 amino acids. Trimming cost V 5 bases and J 1 base, with 6 bases left between them. CDR1 and CDR2 from the germline V gene are SGHTA and FQGNSA.

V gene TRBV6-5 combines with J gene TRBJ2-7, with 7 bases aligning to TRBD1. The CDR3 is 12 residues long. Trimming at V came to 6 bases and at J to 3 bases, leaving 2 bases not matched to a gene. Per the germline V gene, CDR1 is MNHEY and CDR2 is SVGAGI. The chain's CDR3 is CASRGDSYEQYF. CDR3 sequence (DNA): TGTGCCAGCAGAGGGGACAGCTACGAGCAGTACTTC.

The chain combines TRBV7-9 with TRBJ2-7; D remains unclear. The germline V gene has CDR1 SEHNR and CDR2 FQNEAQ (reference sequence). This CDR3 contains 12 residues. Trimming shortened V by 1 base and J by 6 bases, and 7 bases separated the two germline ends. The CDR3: CASSLDTAEQYF. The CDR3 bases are TGTGCCAGCAGCTTAGATACAGCCGAGCAGTACTTC.

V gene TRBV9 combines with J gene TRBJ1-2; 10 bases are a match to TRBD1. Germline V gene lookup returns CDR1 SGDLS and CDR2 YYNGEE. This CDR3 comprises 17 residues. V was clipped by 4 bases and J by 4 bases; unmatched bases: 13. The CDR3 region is CASSPNPGQGRGYGYTF. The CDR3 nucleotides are TGTGCCAGCAGCCCCAACCCGGGACAGGGGAGAGGCTATGGCTACACCTTC.

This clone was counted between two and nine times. The CDR3 loop is CSAERALHFF. CDR3 bases: TGCAGCGCCGAGAGGGCCCTCCATTTCTTT. The chain has TRBV29-1 and TRBJ1-1; no firm D call. The CDR3 has 10 amino acids. Germline V gene data show CDR1 as SQVTM and CDR2 as ANQGSEA. Trimming shortened V by 7 bases and J by 13 bases, and 16 bases separated the two germline ends. Using reference TRBV29-1 and TRBJ1-1 for the parts outside the CDR3, the full variable domain is SAVISQKPSRDICQRGTSLTIQCQVDSQVTMMFWYRQQPGQSLTLIATANQGSEATYESGFVIDKFPISRPNLTFSTLTVSNMSPEDSSIYLCSAERALHFFGQGTRLTVV.

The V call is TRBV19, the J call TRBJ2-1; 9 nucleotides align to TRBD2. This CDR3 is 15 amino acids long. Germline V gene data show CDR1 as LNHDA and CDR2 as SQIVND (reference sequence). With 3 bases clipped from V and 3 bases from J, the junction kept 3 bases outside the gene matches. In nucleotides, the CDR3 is TGTGCCAGTAGTATTCCAGCGGGGGGCTACAATGAGCAGTTCTTC. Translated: CASSIPAGGYNEQFF.

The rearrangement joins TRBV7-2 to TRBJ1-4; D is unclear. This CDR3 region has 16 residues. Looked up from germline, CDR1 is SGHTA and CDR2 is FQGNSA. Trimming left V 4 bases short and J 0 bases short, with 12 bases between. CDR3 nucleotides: TGTGCCAGCAGCTCAATCCACGGGGCAACTAATGAAAAACTGTTTTTT. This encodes CASSSIHGATNEKLFF.

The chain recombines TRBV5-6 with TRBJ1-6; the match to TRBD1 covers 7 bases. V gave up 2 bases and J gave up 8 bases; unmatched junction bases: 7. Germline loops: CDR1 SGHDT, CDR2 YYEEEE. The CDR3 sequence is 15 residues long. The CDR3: CASSLRQGGHSPLHF. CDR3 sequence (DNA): TGTGCCAGCAGCTTAAGACAGGGCGGACATTCACCCCTCCACTTT.

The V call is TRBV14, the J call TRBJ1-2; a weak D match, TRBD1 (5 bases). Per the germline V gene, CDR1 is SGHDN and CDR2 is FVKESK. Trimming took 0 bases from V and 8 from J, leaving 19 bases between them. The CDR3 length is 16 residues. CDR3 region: CASSQDVRGSSRGYTF. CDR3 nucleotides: TGTGCCAGCAGCCAAGATGTAAGGGGTAGCAGTAGGGGCTACACCTTC.

In DNA form, the CDR3 reads TGTGCTATTAGGAGGAACTACGAGCAGTACTTC. Protein product: CAIRRNYEQYF. The genes are TRBV2 and TRBJ2-7, with D possibly TRBD2 on 5 matching bases. CDR3 length: 11 amino acids. Germline CDR1 SNHLY, CDR2 FYNNEI.